One sample yielded the 8 T cell receptor beta chains listed below, sequenced in a study of CD8 T cells in ankylosing spondylitis. Regarding the study as a whole: The study identified a TCR beta motif of eight highly homologous variants that appeared characteristic of ankylosing spondylitis blood.

One entry per CDR3 protein, called by TCRdb with MiXCR from the 5' RACE reads. The profile shows 100,000 or so distinct CDR3 sequences, 9% of them singletons. Their antigens are not known. Material for sequencing was blood, either unsorted or a sorted T cell fraction (not recorded which). The source is a male donor with ankylosing spondylitis.

This clonotype was seen a few times. The chain joins TRBV4-1 to TRBJ1-2; 9 bases are shared with TRBD1. Per germline, CDR1 MGHRA and CDR2 YSYEKL. V was pared by 2 bases and J by 4 bases, with 11 bases of the junction left unmatched. The CDR3 is 17 amino acids. CDR3 in amino acids: CASSQTLWDRAGYGYTF. CDR3 DNA: TGCGCCAGCAGCCAAACCCTCTGGGACAGGGCCGGCTATGGCTACACCTTC.

This chain uses TRBV27 with TRBJ1-2, with D uncertain. Germline CDR1 is MNHEY and CDR2 is SMNVEV (reference sequence). V was trimmed by 10 bases and J by 4 bases, leaving 13 bases between them. The CDR3 runs 12 residues. CDR3 coding DNA: TGTGCCACCGTGTCGGGCGGCTATGGCTACACCTTC. It codes for CATVSGGYGYTF.

This clonotype was detected only a few times. V and J are TRBV6-2 or TRBV6-3 and TRBJ2-7; 7 bases fit TRBD1. The CDR3 consists of 13 residues. J lost 3 bases, V lost 4 bases, and 3 bases had no gene match. The germline V gene encodes CDR1 MNHEY and CDR2 SVGEGT. Here the CDR3 reads CASSFHRGYEQYF. In DNA form, the CDR3 reads TGTGCCAGCAGTTTTCACAGGGGCTACGAGCAGTACTTC.

This clonotype was observed a few times. The chain employs TRBV11-1 and TRBJ2-7; 8 positions agree with TRBD2. Trimming at V came to 2 bases and at J to 6 bases, leaving 3 bases not matched to a gene. This CDR3 is built from 13 residues. The germline V gene has CDR1 SGHAT and CDR2 FQDESV (reference sequence). The CDR3 DNA reads TGTGCCAGCAGCTTATGGAGCGGGAGCGAGCAGTACGTC. This codes for CASSLWSGSEQYV.

This clonotype was detected many times. The rearrangement links TRBV5-6 to TRBJ2-7; 10 bases are a match to TRBD2. The V and J ends lost 2 bases and 0 bases, in that order; junction bases with no gene match: 5. The CDR3 totals 16 residues. Germline V gene data show CDR1 as SGHDT and CDR2 as YYEEEE. Here the CDR3 reads CASSFGGTSDSYEQYV. CDR3 DNA: TGTGCCAGCAGCTTTGGGGGGACTAGCGACTCCTACGAGCAGTACGTC.

This clonotype is large within its sample. The chain carries TRBV12-3 or TRBV12-4 and TRBJ2-3; D possibly corresponds to TRBD2 (5 bases). The V and J ends lost 1 base and 0 bases respectively, with 14 bases between them. The CDR3 has 17 amino acids. CDR3 nucleotide sequence: TGTGCCAGCAGTTTAGGCTCCCTAGCACCTAGCACAGATACGCAGTATTTT. Its protein is CASSLGSLAPSTDTQYF.

This clonotype has more than one count but fewer than ten. The J gene is TRBJ2-5, the V gene TRBV27; TRBD2 agrees at 8 bases. The V and J ends lost 5 bases and 3 bases, in that order; junction bases with no gene match: 8. The length of the CDR3 is 15 residues. Germline CDR1 and CDR2: MNHEY and SMNVEV (reference sequence). CDR3: CASSPTALAEETQYF. The DNA for the CDR3 is TGTGCCAGCAGTCCTACCGCACTAGCGGAAGAGACCCAGTACTTC.

This chain connects TRBV6-5 to TRBJ2-7; 9 bases fit TRBD1. The CDR3 is 16 residues long. V lost 0 bases and J lost 2; bases outside the gene matches: 5. CDR1 is MNHEY, CDR2 SVGAGI, per germline. CDR3 in amino acids: CASSYSAGQGTYEQYF. The DNA of the CDR3 is TGTGCCAGCAGTTACTCAGCGGGACAGGGAACCTACGAGCAGTACTTC.